Presented here are 2 T cell receptor beta chains from one specimen sequenced in a study of OX40 agonist ivuxolimab in advanced cancers. Sequencing used immunoSEQ multiplex PCR; TCRdb keeps in-frame clones, though not all of them. The sample yields around 97,000 clones, approximately 87% seen once. Sequenced material: CD4+ or CD8+ T cells sorted from blood, taken in a trial of the OX40 agonist ivuxolimab. These receptor sequences come from an adult with an advanced solid tumor such as melanoma, head and neck, liver or kidney cancer.

This clone has a count of ten or more. The chain is built from TRBV21-1 and TRBJ1-1. TRBV21-1 is a documented pseudogene. CDR3 length equals 10 residues. The CDR3 DNA reads TGTGCCAGCAGCAATCGGGAGGCTTTCTTT. Encoded protein: CASSNREAFF.

This CDR3 reads CASSLDRGQSGYTF. The CDR3 coding sequence is TGCGCCAGCAGCTTGGACAGGGGCCAAAGTGGCTACACCTTC. The genes are TRBV5-1 and TRBJ1-2; 7 bases line up with TRBD1. Germline CDR1 SGHRS, CDR2 YFSETQ. The V segment lost 0 bases and the J segment 7 bases; nucleotides outside the gene matches: 6. The CDR3 is 14 residues long.